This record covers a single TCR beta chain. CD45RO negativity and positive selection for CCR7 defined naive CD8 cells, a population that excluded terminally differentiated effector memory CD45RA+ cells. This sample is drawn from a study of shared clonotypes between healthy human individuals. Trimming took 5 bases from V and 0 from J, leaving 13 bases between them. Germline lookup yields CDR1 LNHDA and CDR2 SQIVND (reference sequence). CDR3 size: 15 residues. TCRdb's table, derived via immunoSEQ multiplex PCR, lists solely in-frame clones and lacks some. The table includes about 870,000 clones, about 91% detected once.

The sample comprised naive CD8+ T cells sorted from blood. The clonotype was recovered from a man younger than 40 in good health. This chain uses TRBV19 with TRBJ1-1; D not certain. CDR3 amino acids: CASSPELGMNTEAFF. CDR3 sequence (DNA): TGTGCCAGTAGTCCCGAATTAGGCATGAACACTGAAGCTTTCTTT.